This TCR delta chain was observed in a study of γδ T cells in repeated Plasmodium falciparum infection. Study information: Some Malian samples span acute malaria episodes; others come from no-transmission periods. The study's findings and limits: Malian children's Vdelta2-negative repertoires appeared more expanded and less diverse than Australians'. One small rural Malian village, predominantly a single ethnic group, supplied the cohort.

Vgamma9/Vdelta2+ and Vdelta2-negative gammadelta T cells were flow-sorted from PBMC for bulk sequencing. The V end was cut by 1 base, the J end by 0 bases, with 18 bases between. Per the germline V gene, CDR1 is TSWWSYY and CDR2 is QGS. The CDR3 is made up of 18 amino acids. Sequencing covered both gamma and delta TCR chains per sample. TCRdb ran CATT on the multiplex PCR reads. Here the sample spans around 50,000 delta-chain clones, roughly 1.9% being singletons. The table lists this clone with many counts. The antigen is undetermined. The sequence was collected from a pool of human donors (malaria-infected and uninfected, not separated). The sample consisted of gamma-delta T cells from blood. This chain links TRDV1 with TRDJ1; a weak D match, TRDD3 (5 bases). CDR3 sequence (DNA): TGTGCTCTTGGGGAACCCCAGAGACTGGTAGTGTACACCGATAAACTCATCTTT. The encoded protein is CALGEPQRLVVYTDKLIF.